A selection of T cell receptor beta chains follows, all from one sample in a study of T cell changes during pregnancy in multiple sclerosis. Method: immunoSEQ multiplex PCR; TCRdb's copy keeps in-frame clones and lacks some. The profile shows around 60,000 clones, about 96% of them singletons. The specimen was CD8+ T cells from peripheral blood mononuclear cells, collected after pregnancy. Receptor source: a female donor with multiple sclerosis, enrolled in a pregnancy study. CDR3s include the opening cysteine and the closing phenylalanine or tryptophan. A D gene is named only where the DNA matches it firmly. Expanded clones get a size class; other rows say once, few or many, or leave the size out.

-	-	TRBV7-2	TRBJ1-2	TGTGCCAGCAGCTTATCTGGGGGCAACTATGGCTACACCTTC	CASSLSGGNYGYTF
TRBD1	-	TRBV7-9	TRBJ2-6	TGTGCCAGCAGCTTAGGGCCGGACAGGGGCTCTGGGGCCAACGTCCTGACTTTC	CASSLGPDRGSGANVLTF
TRBD2	-	TRBV13	TRBJ2-1	TGTGCCAGCAGCTTGCCTAGCGGGACTCACAATGAGCAGTTCTTC	CASSLPSGTHNEQFF
-	-	TRBV9	TRBJ2-5	TGTGCCAGCAGCCGAGGCGGGGACAGTGAGACCCAGTACTTC	CASSRGGDSETQYF
TRBD1	-	TRBV5-6	TRBJ2-1	TGTGCCAGCAGCTTGGCCGCGGGGACAGGCTCCTACAATGAGCAGTTCTTC	CASSLAAGTGSYNEQFF
-	-	TRBV5-6	TRBJ2-5	TGTGCCAGCAGTGTGGATAGGGAGCAAGAGACCCAGTACTTC	CASSVDREQETQYF
TRBD2	once	TRBV6-1	TRBJ2-1	TGTGCCAGCAGTGAAGTACCTACCGGGACTAGCGGGATTTACTCCTACAATGAGCAGTTCTTC	CASSEVPTGTSGIYSYNEQFF
-	-	TRBV4-2	TRBJ2-2	TGTGCCAGCAGCCAAGACGTGTGGGAGGTAAACACCGGGGAGCTGTTTTTT	CASSQDVWEVNTGELFF
TRBD2	-	TRBV6-4	TRBJ2-1	TGTGCCAGCAGTGCTAGCGGGAGCTACAATGAGCAGTTCTTC	CASSASGSYNEQFF
-	-	TRBV13	TRBJ2-1	TGTGCCAGCAGCTTAGTAGGAGACAATGAGCAGTTCTTC	CASSLVGDNEQFF
-	-	TRBV9	TRBJ1-1	TGTGCCAGCAGCGCTACAGGGTGGGGGAACACTGAAGCTTTCTTT	CASSATGWGNTEAFF
-	-	TRBV5-1	TRBJ2-5	TGCGCCAGCAGCCTCACTCCCGGCAGGGCTTACCAAGAGACCCAGTACTTC	CASSLTPGRAYQETQYF
-	-	TRBV30	TRBJ2-5	TGTGCCTGGAGTGTACTGGGAGCTGGGGAGACCCAGTACTTC	CAWSVLGAGETQYF
TRBD1	-	TRBV27	TRBJ1-5	TGTGCCAGCAGTCACAGGGGGGGCAATCAGCCCCAGCATTTT	CASSHRGGNQPQHF
-	-	TRBV9	TRBJ2-1	TGTGCCAGCAGCGTAGTCGGGAGTTCCTACAATGAGCAGTTCTTC	CASSVVGSSYNEQFF
TRBD1	-	TRBV27	TRBJ1-2	TGTGCCAGCAGTTTTGGGACAGACTATGGCTACACCTTC	CASSFGTDYGYTF
-	-	TRBV6-6	TRBJ2-7	TGTGCCAGCAGTTACGGACAGTTAGCTGTCGAGCAGTACTTC	CASSYGQLAVEQYF
-	-	TRBV27	TRBJ1-1	TGTGCCAGCAGAAGGAAAGGCGGCATGGCAGGGGCTTTCTTT	CASRRKGGMAGAFF
-	-	TRBV7-6	TRBJ2-7	TGTGCCAGCAGCTTAGAACAGGCAAGCTCCTACGAGCAGTACTTC	CASSLEQASSYEQYF
TRBD2	-	TRBV4-3	TRBJ2-2	TGCGCCAGCAGCCAAGAAGAAACCCGACTAGCCACCGGGGAGCTGTTTTTT	CASSQEETRLATGELFF
-	-	TRBV6-5	TRBJ1-2	TGTGCCATCCGCCAAGGGAGCGGCTACACCTTC	CAIRQGSGYTF
-	-	TRBV6-1	TRBJ1-5	TGTGCCAGCAGTGAAGGGCAGGGTAACATCCTAACCCAGCCCCAGCATTTT	CASSEGQGNILTQPQHF
-	-	TRBV29-1	TRBJ2-5	TGCAGCGTTGCCGTCGAGACAGAGCAAGAGACCCAGTACTTC	CSVAVETEQETQYF
-	-	TRBV5-6	TRBJ2-2	TGTGCCAGCAGCCATAACACAGGGTTCGCCGGGGAGCTGTTTTTT	CASSHNTGFAGELFF
-	-	TRBV18	TRBJ1-4	TGTGCCAGCTCACCACAGGGGAAGGCTGAAAAACTGTTTTTT	CASSPQGKAEKLFF
-	-	TRBV28	TRBJ2-7	TGTGCCAGCAGTGGCAGGGGATCCTACGAGCAGTACTTC	CASSGRGSYEQYF
-	-	TRBV25-1	TRBJ2-1	TGTGCCAGCAGTGAGGGGGGCAATGAGCAGTTCTTC	CASSEGGNEQFF
TRBD2	-	TRBV4-2	TRBJ2-1	TGTGCCAGCAGCCAAGAAGAGGGACTAGCTGACTTCAATGAGCAGTTCTTC	CASSQEEGLADFNEQFF
-	-	TRBV6-1	TRBJ1-1	TGTGCCAGCAGTGAAACAGTGAACACTGAAGCTTTCTTT	CASSETVNTEAFF
-	-	TRBV11-3	TRBJ2-1	TGTGCCAGCAGCTTAGACGGGAGTCCCTACAATGAGCAGTTCTTC	CASSLDGSPYNEQFF
-	once	TRBV7-9	TRBJ1-1	TGTGCCAGCAGCTTAGCCCAGGGAACGCACACTGAAGCTTTCTTT	CASSLAQGTHTEAFF
TRBD2	-	TRBV19	TRBJ2-1	TGTGCCAGCCAGGGACTAGCGGGGGGGGATGAGCAGTTCTTC	CASQGLAGGDEQFF
-	few	TRBV7-9	TRBJ1-5	TGTGCCAGCAGCCCGGACAGCTTCAATCAGCCCCAGCATTTT	CASSPDSFNQPQHF
TRBD2	-	TRBV7-2	TRBJ2-1	TGTGCCAGCAGCGAACTAGCGGGAGGCCCCCTAGGGCAGTTCTTC	CASSELAGGPLGQFF
TRBD2	-	TRBV2	TRBJ2-3	TGTGCCAGAACAGAGCGGGAGGGTAGCACAGATACGCAGTATTTT	CARTEREGSTDTQYF
-	-	TRBV7-9	TRBJ1-4	TGTGCCAGTCAAGCTGCAACTAATGAAAAACTGTTTTTT	CASQAATNEKLFF
-	-	TRBV11-2	TRBJ2-3	TGTGCCAGCATTTACCGGGACTCAACAGATACGCAGTATTTT	CASIYRDSTDTQYF